The TCR beta chain under discussion was sequenced for a study of ipilimumab plus nivolumab after autologous stem cell transplantation. Study background: Typical patient got a handful of ipilimumab doses and fewer than 10 nivolumab doses (median). Study results and limitations: Authors suggest TCR repertoire, Treg phenotype and gut microbiota support further study.

Checkpoint therapy with ipilimumab 1 mg/kg began 14 to 28 days after transplant. Dosing: nivolumab 3 mg/kg IV, weeks 1, 4, 7, 10, then every two weeks to week 26. Per the germline V gene, CDR1 is MNHEY and CDR2 is SMNVEV (reference sequence). The CDR3 is made up of 13 amino acids. V was clipped by 5 bases and J by 6 bases, with 14 bases between them. About this clone itself: The antigen remains undetermined.

Only in-frame clones appear in the TCRdb table, and some are missing; sequencing was by immunoSEQ multiplex PCR. Counted here are roughly 11,000 clones, roughly three quarters occurring once; the ten biggest clones make up around 30%. V and J are TRBV27 and TRBJ2-7; D is unresolved. The sample consisted of PBMCs, taken in a trial of ipilimumab plus nivolumab as post-transplant consolidation. The receptor's source is a male donor with diffuse large B-cell lymphoma. CDR3 protein: CASSPYASLEQYF. CDR3 nucleotide sequence: TGTGCCAGCAGTCCGTACGCCAGCCTCGAGCAGTACTTC.